This TCR beta chain derives from a study of PD-L1 blockade in urothelial cancer. About the study: Atezolizumab 1,200 mg was given intravenously every 3 weeks, starting 2014.

Study-level points and caveats: Tumor-associated blood clones were expanded more by durable-benefit patients at 3 weeks.

Amplified housekeeping genes were used to measure how much FFPE tumor DNA there was. TCRdb's copy holds only in-frame clones and misses some; the assay was immunoSEQ multiplex PCR. The sample contains just over 35,000 clones, around 33% of which appear only once. The V segment lost 4 bases and the J segment 4 bases; nucleotides outside the gene matches: 7. Germline V gene sequence: CDR1 SGHNT, CDR2 YENEEA. The CDR3 runs 17 residues. This clone has a handful of counts. The target antigen is unknown. The sample in question was tumor tissue, obtained before atezolizumab (anti-PD-L1) treatment. The receptor's source is a man aged 55 to 70 with urothelial cancer. The V and J genes are TRBV11-3 and TRBJ2-2, with 12 bases that match TRBD2. The CDR3 nucleotides read TGTGCCAGCAGCTCGACTAGCGGGAGTGTCAGCACCGGGGAGCTGTTTTTT. Its protein product is CASSSTSGSVSTGELFF.